This T cell receptor (beta chain) was sequenced for a study of cytomegalovirus exposure and HLA in healthy donors. Study overall: Findings of an earlier analysis included over 95 million unique TCR beta sequences from 170 million or so T cells.

The PCR used 60 Vbeta and 13 Jbeta primers. Assay: immunoSEQ multiplex PCR; the TCRdb copy retains only in-frame clones and omits some. The table records about 86,000 clones, approximately 78% of them present only once. V shed 1 base, J shed 5 bases, and the junction held 5 bases outside the gene matches. There are 15 residues in the CDR3. The germline V gene has CDR1 SGHTA and CDR2 FQGTGA. Every donor was a healthy person donating bone marrow. Unrecorded immune exposure was likely among donors, who were nominally healthy when sampled. V is TRBV7-3 and J is TRBJ2-7; 10 bases agree with TRBD1. The sequencing sample was made of PBMCs. The source is a male donor in good health and CMV-seropositive. For the CDR3, the DNA is TGTGCCAGCAGCTTAAACGCCGGGACAGGGGACGAGCAGTACTTC. Translated, it gives CASSLNAGTGDEQYF. The entire variable domain, with the rest obtained from reference TRBV7-3 and TRBJ2-7, is as follows: GAGVSQTPSNKVTEKGKYVELRCDPISGHTALYWYRQSLGQGPEFLIYFQGTGAADDSGLPNDRFFAVRPEGSVSTLKIQRTERGDSAVYLCASSLNAGTGDEQYFGPGTRLTVT.